This entry lists 27 T cell receptor beta chains sequenced from one sample in a study of graft-versus-host responses after intestinal transplantation. Profiled with immunoSEQ multiplex PCR; TCRdb holds only in-frame clones, not every one. The sample yields 49,000 or so clones, roughly 91% seen once. Specimen: PBMCs, collected 786 days after a first intestinal transplant, on the day of a second. These receptors were obtained from a human patient who received an intestinal transplant, so some T cells may come from the graft donor.

This chain connects TRBV4-1 to TRBJ2-1; TRBD2 might be the D (6 bases). The germline V gene encodes CDR1 MGHRA and CDR2 YSYEKL. V was trimmed by 4 bases and J by 3 bases, leaving 16 bases between them. The CDR3 sequence is 16 residues long. The CDR3 sequence is CASSRKGQGLYNEQFF. For the CDR3, the DNA is TGCGCCAGCAGCCGGAAGGGGCAGGGACTCTACAATGAGCAGTTCTTC.

This chain's CDR3 is CASSPRGAGGPTILGELFF. CDR3 nucleotide sequence: TGCGCCAGCAGCCCCCGTGGGGCGGGAGGGCCTACTATCCTCGGGGAGCTGTTTTTT. This chain uses TRBV5-1 with TRBJ2-2, with 9 nucleotides matching TRBD2. The germline CDR1 and CDR2 sequences are SGHRS and YFSETQ. J gave up 7 bases and V 4 bases, and 20 bases lay outside the gene matches. The length of the CDR3 is 19 residues.

The rearrangement joins TRBV7-3 to TRBJ2-3; D is undetermined. Between the trimmed V and J ends, which lost 5 bases and 4 bases, there was a span of 10 bases. CDR1 SGHTA and CDR2 FQGTGA come from the germline V gene. CDR3 length: 13 residues. The CDR3 region is CASSPPEADTQYF. The CDR3 bases are TGTGCCAGCAGCCCCCCCGAGGCAGATACGCAGTATTTT.

This chain links TRBV7-6 with TRBJ2-7; unclear D gene. Germline V gene lookup returns CDR1 SGHVS and CDR2 FNYEAQ. The germline V and J ends were trimmed by 3 bases and 2 bases, with 11 bases remaining between them. The CDR3 sequence is 14 residues long. This CDR3 is CASSLLANPYEQYF. CDR3 in DNA: TGTGCCAGCAGCTTGCTGGCCAACCCCTACGAGCAGTACTTC.

V usage is TRBV14 and J usage is TRBJ2-5; D possibly corresponds to TRBD1 (5 bases). The CDR3 has 15 residues. V was pared by 3 bases and J by 1 base, with 12 bases between. Germline V gene lookup returns CDR1 SGHDN and CDR2 FVKESK. The CDR3 loop reads CASSHSGNVQETQYF. CDR3 DNA: TGTGCCAGCAGCCACTCAGGGAATGTCCAAGAGACCCAGTACTTC.

A word on this clone: One end of the junction varies from germline; a read error may be responsible. This chain uses TRBV7-7 with TRBJ2-5; 10 nucleotides agree with TRBD1. CDR1 and CDR2 (germline): SSHAT, FNYEAQ (reference sequence). The CDR3 totals 14 residues. Here the CDR3 DNA reads TGTGCTAGCAGTCCAAGGACAGGGGGTGAGACCCAGTACTTC. The encoded protein is CASSPRTGGETQYF.

The rearrangement links TRBV19 to TRBJ2-1, with D possibly TRBD1 on 6 matching bases. The V end was cut by 7 bases, the J end by 2 bases, with 18 bases between. Per germline, CDR1 LNHDA and CDR2 SQIVND (reference sequence). This CDR3 spans 16 amino acids. CDR3 nucleotide sequence: TGTGCCAGTACCAATGATGACAGGCGAACCTACAATGAGCAGTTCTTC. This encodes CASTNDDRRTYNEQFF.

The rearrangement links TRBV28 to TRBJ1-5, with D uncertain. The CDR3 is made up of 14 amino acids. CDR1 is MDHEN, CDR2 SYDVKM, per germline. V lost 5 bases and J 1 base, leaving 9 bases between the germline ends. CDR3 sequence: CASSPRTSNQPQHF. CDR3 nucleotides: TGTGCCAGCAGTCCCAGAACCAGCAATCAGCCCCAGCATTTT.

The gene calls are TRBV4-1 and TRBJ2-4, with TRBD2 matching over 9 bases. Germline assignment: CDR1 MGHRA and CDR2 YSYEKL. CDR3 length: 16 amino acids. V shed 1 base, J shed 2 bases, and the junction held 3 bases outside the gene matches. CDR3 residues: CASSQGSSGTKNIQYF. For the CDR3, the DNA is TGCGCCAGCAGCCAAGGCTCTAGCGGGACCAAAAACATTCAGTACTTC.

The CDR3 here is CASSLGTASVEAFF. In DNA, the CDR3 is TGCGCCAGCAGCTTGGGGACAGCCTCCGTTGAAGCTTTCTTT. This chain uses TRBV5-1 with TRBJ1-1, with a possible D match to TRBD1 (6 bases). The ends were cut back, 0 bases at V and 7 bases at J, with 13 bases in the middle. The CDR3 is 14 residues long. Germline CDR1 and CDR2: SGHRS and YFSETQ. Using reference TRBV5-1 and TRBJ1-1 for the parts outside the CDR3, the full variable domain is KAGVTQTPRYLIKTRGQQVTLSCSPISGHRSVSWYQQTPGQGLQFLFEYFSETQRNKGNFPGRFSGRQFSNSRSEMNVSTLELGDSALYLCASSLGTASVEAFFGQGTRLTVV.

V and J are TRBV9 and TRBJ1-1; D unclear. This CDR3 contains 16 residues. CDR1 is SGDLS, CDR2 YYNGEE, per germline. The ends were cut back, 1 base at V and 3 bases at J, with 16 bases in the middle. CDR3 DNA sequence: TGTGCCAGCAGCGTAACCGGGTTTGGAGATTACACTGAAGCTTTCTTT. The encoded protein is CASSVTGFGDYTEAFF.

This sequence joins TRBV30 and TRBJ2-6; D is unclear. V was pared by 3 bases and J by 0 bases, with 15 bases between. The germline gives CDR1 GTSNPN, CDR2 SVGIG (reference sequence). The CDR3 is 17 residues long. Written as DNA, the CDR3 is TGTGCCTGGAGAAAGCGTGGGCCCCGCTCTGGGGCCAACGTCCTGACTTTC. Protein sequence: CAWRKRGPRSGANVLTF. Looking up the rest from reference TRBV30 and TRBJ2-6 gives the full variable domain: SQTIHQWPATLVQPVGSPLSLECTVEGTSNPNLYWYRQAAGRGLQLLFYSVGIGQISSEVPQNLSASRPQDRQFILSSKKLLLSDSGFYLCAWRKRGPRSGANVLTFGAGSRLTVL.

V usage is TRBV7-2 and J usage is TRBJ2-5, with D possibly being TRBD1 (6 bases). V was shortened by 1 base and J by 5 bases, with 17 bases between the two germline ends. The germline gives CDR1 SGHTA, CDR2 FQGNSA. The CDR3 contains 16 residues. The CDR3 loop is CASSLGLTGSRETQYF. As DNA, the CDR3 is TGTGCCAGCAGCTTAGGGCTGACAGGATCCAGGGAGACCCAGTACTTC.

This rearrangement joins TRBV19 to TRBJ1-2, with 9 nucleotides matching TRBD1. The V gene end was trimmed by 4 bases and the J gene end by 2 bases; junction bases not matched to a gene: 5. Germline loops: CDR1 LNHDA, CDR2 SQIVND (reference sequence). The CDR3 runs 15 residues. This CDR3 is CASSTRQGDNYGYTF. The CDR3 DNA sequence: TGTGCCAGTAGTACCCGACAGGGGGACAACTATGGCTACACCTTC.

The count of this clone is one. CDR3 amino acids: CASSQEGSNQPQHF. As DNA, the CDR3 is TGCGCCAGCAGCCAAGAGGGCAGCAATCAGCCCCAGCATTTT. V is TRBV4-1 and J is TRBJ1-5; D remains unclear. The V end was cut by 0 bases, the J end by 1 base, with 4 bases between. Per the germline V gene, CDR1 is MGHRA and CDR2 is YSYEKL. CDR3 length: 14 amino acids.

Regarding this clone: The same CDR3 arises from other DNA sequences in this sample as well. The gene calls are TRBV4-2 and TRBJ2-3; 8 bases fit TRBD2. Germline trimming cut 2 bases from V and 2 bases from J; bases unmatched to any gene: 6. This CDR3 has 16 residues. Germline V gives CDR1 LGHNA, CDR2 YNFKEQ. In nucleotides, the CDR3 is TGTGCCAGCAGCCAATTAACTAGCGGTTCCACAGATACGCAGTATTTT. This codes for CASSQLTSGSTDTQYF.

The rearrangement uses TRBV11-2 and TRBJ1-5; TRBD1 is a possible D gene (5 bases). The germline V and J ends were trimmed by 4 bases and 2 bases, with 18 bases remaining between them. Germline CDR1 and CDR2: SGHAT and FQNNGV. This CDR3 region has 17 residues. In nucleotides, the CDR3 is TGTGCCAGCAGCTCGAGCGTAGGGGCGCGGGGCAATCAGCCCCAGCATTTT. Translation gives CASSSSVGARGNQPQHF.

The rearrangement joins TRBV27 to TRBJ2-5, with D unclear. The J call could be wrong; TRBJ2-7 is a better fit for the DNA end. The V gene's germline CDR1 is MNHEY and CDR2 SMNVEV (reference sequence). This CDR3 comprises 16 residues. CDR3 bases: TGTGCCAGCAGCCCTCGCATCCGGGCCTCCGCCTACGAGCAGTACTTC. Amino acid sequence: CASSPRIRASAYEQYF.

The chain combines TRBV19 with TRBJ1-5; tentative D call: TRBD1 (5 bases). This CDR3 contains 14 residues. Germline CDR1 and CDR2: LNHDA and SQIVND (reference sequence). Trimming shortened V by 5 bases and J by 2 bases, and 10 bases separated the two germline ends. CDR3 DNA: TGTGCCAGTAGTCGGGGACTTCGCAATCAGCCCCAGCATTTT. It is translated as CASSRGLRNQPQHF.

The rearrangement uses TRBV7-9 and TRBJ2-1, with D unresolved. The germline gives CDR1 SEHNR, CDR2 FQNEAQ (reference sequence). The CDR3 sequence is 11 residues long. V was trimmed by 10 bases and J by 7 bases, leaving 11 bases between them. CDR3 sequence: CAIPLINEQFF. The CDR3, as DNA: TGTGCCATTCCCCTTATTAATGAGCAGTTCTTC.

The genes are TRBV6-6 and TRBJ2-4; D gene uncertain. The CDR3 is 16 amino acids. CDR1 and CDR2 (germline): MNHNY, SVGAGI (reference sequence). V lost 6 bases and J lost 3, with 18 bases in between. This CDR3 reads CASSQSPDGYKNIQYF. In nucleotides, the CDR3 is TGTGCCAGCAGCCAATCCCCTGACGGATACAAAAACATTCAGTACTTC.

V is TRBV21-1 and J is TRBJ2-2; the table names TRBD1, a call not compared with the DNA. TRBV21-1 is a pseudogene. There are 14 residues in the CDR3. The CDR3 loop reads CASRTGPNTGELFF. DNA of the CDR3: TGTGCCAGCCGGACAGGGCCGAACACCGGGGAGCTGTTTTTT.

This chain connects TRBV19 to TRBJ2-3; D is undetermined. V shed 3 bases and J shed 1 base, with 8 bases lying between them. The CDR3 is 14 residues long. In germline, CDR1 is LNHDA, CDR2 SQIVND (reference sequence). The DNA of the CDR3 is TGTGCCAGTAGTATGAGTCCCGGCACAGATACGCAGTATTTT. Amino acid sequence: CASSMSPGTDTQYF. Variable domain in full (rest from reference TRBV19 and TRBJ2-3): DGGITQSPKYLFRKEGQNVTLSCEQNLNHDAMYWYRQDPGQGLRLIYYSQIVNDFQKGDIAEGYSVSREKKESFPLTVTSAQKNPTAFYLCASSMSPGTDTQYFGPGTRLTVL.

The chain links TRBV11-2 to TRBJ1-2, with 9 bases identical to TRBD1. The V segment lost 5 bases and the J segment 5 bases; nucleotides outside the gene matches: 3. From germline, CDR1 is SGHAT and CDR2 FQNNGV. The CDR3 totals 13 residues. CDR3 loop: CASSADRGYGYTF. For the CDR3, the DNA is TGTGCCAGCAGCGCGGACAGGGGATATGGCTACACCTTC.

The rearrangement uses TRBV6-1 and TRBJ2-3; TRBD1 agrees at 8 bases. Germline CDR1 and CDR2: MNHNS and SASEGT. This CDR3 spans 15 amino acids. J was trimmed by 2 bases and V by 1 base; bases with no gene match: 2. The CDR3 is CASSEGTGHTDTQYF. The CDR3 nucleotides read TGTGCCAGCAGTGAAGGGACAGGGCACACAGATACGCAGTATTTT.

The J gene is TRBJ1-2, the V gene TRBV28; TRBD1 aligns across 7 bases. The germline gives CDR1 MDHEN, CDR2 SYDVKM. Unmatched junction bases numbered 10, after V lost 3 bases and J lost 6 bases. The CDR3 has 15 residues. The CDR3 DNA follows: TGTGCCAGCAGTTTTTCGCCAGGGGGGAGAGATGGCTACACCTTC. Amino acids: CASSFSPGGRDGYTF.

The chain carries TRBV25-1 and TRBJ2-5; 12 nucleotides match TRBD2. Germline CDR1 and CDR2: MGHDK and SYGVNS. With 6 bases clipped from V and 3 bases from J, the junction kept 8 bases outside the gene matches. CDR3 size: 16 residues. This CDR3 reads CASSLAGGPIKETQYF. The DNA of the CDR3 is TGTGCCAGCAGCCTAGCGGGAGGGCCTATAAAAGAGACCCAGTACTTC. Supplemented by reference TRBV25-1 and TRBJ2-5, the full variable domain reads EADIYQTPRYLVIGTGKKITLECSQTMGHDKMYWYQQDPGMELHLIHYSYGVNSTEKGDLSSESTVSRIRTEHFPLTLESARPSHTSQYLCASSLAGGPIKETQYFGPGTRLLVL.